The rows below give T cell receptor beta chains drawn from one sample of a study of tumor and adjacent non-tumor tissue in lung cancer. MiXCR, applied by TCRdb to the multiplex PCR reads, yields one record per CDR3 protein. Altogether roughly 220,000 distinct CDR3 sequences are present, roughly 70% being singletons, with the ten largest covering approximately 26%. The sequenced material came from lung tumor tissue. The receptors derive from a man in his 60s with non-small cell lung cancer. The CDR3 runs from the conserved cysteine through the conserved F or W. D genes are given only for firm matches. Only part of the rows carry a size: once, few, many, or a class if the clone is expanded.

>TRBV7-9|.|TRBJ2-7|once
CASSPQDSIGEKQYF
TGTGCCAGCAGCCCCCAGGATTCGATAGGGGAGAAGCAGTATTTC
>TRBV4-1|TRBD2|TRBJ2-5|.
CASSQPTGGSVQEETQYF
TGCGCCAGCAGCCAACCCACCGGGGGGAGTGTACAAGAGGAGACCCAGTACTTC
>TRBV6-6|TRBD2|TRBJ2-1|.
CASSYSIWREGSGDEQFF
TGTGCCAGCAGTTATTCTATCTGGCGGGAGGGCAGTGGCGATGAGCAGTTCTTC
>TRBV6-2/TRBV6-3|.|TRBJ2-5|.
CVSRRANQETQYF
TGTGTCAGCAGAAGGGCTAACCAAGAGACCCAATACTTC
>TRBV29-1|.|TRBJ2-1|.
CSAPQMGYNEQFF
TGCAGCGCCCCGCAGATGGGCTACAATGAGCAGTTCTTC
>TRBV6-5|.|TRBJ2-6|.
CASSRRDGDLSGANVLTF
TGTGCCAGCAGTCGGAGGGACGGGGATCTTTCTGGGGCCAATGTCCTGACCTTC
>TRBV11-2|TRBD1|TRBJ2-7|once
CASSSILSGQGFSYEHYF
TGTGCCAGCAGCTCGATTTTGTCGGGACAGGGGTTTTCCTACGAGCACTACTTC
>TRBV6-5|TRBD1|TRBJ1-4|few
CASSGQVNEKLFF
TGTGCCAGCAGTGGACAGGTGAATGAAAAACTGTTTTTT
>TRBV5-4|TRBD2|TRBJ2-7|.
CASSSSAGGYEQYF
TGTGCCAGCAGCTCCTCGGCGGGGGGATACGAGCAGTACTTC
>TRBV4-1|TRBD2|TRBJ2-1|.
CASSRDPGLVYNEQFF
TGCGCCAGCAGCCGGGACCCGGGACTAGTGTACAATGAGCAGTTCTTC
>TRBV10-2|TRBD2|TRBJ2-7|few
CATSASGGTYEQYF
TGCGCCACCTCCGCTAGCGGGGGGACCTACGAGCAGTACTTC
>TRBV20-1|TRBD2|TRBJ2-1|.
CSADPTGGPSNEQFF
TGCAGTGCTGACCCAACGGGGGGTCCGTCGAATGAGCAGTTCTTC
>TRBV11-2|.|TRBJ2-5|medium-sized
CASSLDQTGRETQYF
TGTGCCAGCAGCTTGGACCAGACCGGACGGGAGACCCAGTACTTC
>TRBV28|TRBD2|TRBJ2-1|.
CASKAAGGRDNEQFF
TGTGCCAGCAAAGCGGCGGGGGGGCGGGACAATGAGCAGTTCTTC
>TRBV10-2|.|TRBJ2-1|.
CATYGGGPYNSQFF
TGCGCCACCTATGGGGGCGGTCCCTACAATTCGCAGTTCTTC
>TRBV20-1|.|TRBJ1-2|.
CSARTLTGSGGYTF
TGCAGTGCTAGAACCCTCACAGGCTCGGGGGGCTACACCTTC
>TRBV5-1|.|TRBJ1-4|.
CASSLGQTNEKLFF
TGCGCCAGCAGCTTGGGACAGACGAATGAAAAACTGTTTTTT
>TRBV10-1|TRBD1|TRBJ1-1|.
CASSVGQGRKAFF
TGCGCCAGCAGTGTTGGACAGGGGAGGAAAGCTTTCTTT
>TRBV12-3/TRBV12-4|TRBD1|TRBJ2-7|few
CASSSGTGGLVQYF
TGTGCCAGCAGTTCAGGGACAGGGGGATTGGTGCAGTACTTC
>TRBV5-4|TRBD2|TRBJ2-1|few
CASSLGSGRAFNEQFF
TGTGCCAGCAGCTTGGGTAGCGGGAGGGCTTTCAATGAGCAGTTCTTC
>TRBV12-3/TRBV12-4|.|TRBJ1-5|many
CASSLVGAGQPQHF
TGTGCCAGCAGTTTAGTGGGGGCGGGACAGCCCCAGCATTTT
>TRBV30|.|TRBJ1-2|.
CAWGESGYGYTF
TGTGCCTGGGGGGAAAGCGGCTATGGCTACACCTTC
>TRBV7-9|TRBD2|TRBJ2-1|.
CASSLDLAGNEQFF
TGCGCCAGCAGCTTAGACCTAGCGGGAAACGAGCAGTTCTTC
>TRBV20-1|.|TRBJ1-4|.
CSASDMTEKLFF
TGCAGTGCTAGCGACATGACAGAAAAACTGTTTTTT
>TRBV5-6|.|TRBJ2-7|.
CDSSYGTVREQYF
TGTGACAGCAGCTACGGCACTGTAAGGGAGCAGTACTTC
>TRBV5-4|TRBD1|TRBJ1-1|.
CASSPGTGYTEASF
TGTGCCAGCAGCCCCGGGACAGGTTACACTGAAGCCTCCTTT
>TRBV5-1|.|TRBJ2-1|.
CASSLVIGSFGNEQFF
TGCGCCAGCAGCTTGGTAATAGGGAGTTTCGGCAATGAGCAGTTCTTC
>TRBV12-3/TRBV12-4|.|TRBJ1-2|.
CASSLANRGAYGYTF
TGTGCCAGCAGTTTAGCTAACCGCGGTGCGTATGGCTACACCTTC
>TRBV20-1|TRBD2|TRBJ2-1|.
CSASDSGRANEQFF
TGCAGTGCTAGTGATAGCGGGAGGGCGAATGAGCAGTTCTTC
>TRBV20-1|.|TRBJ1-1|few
CSARGGGKGVNTEAFF
TGCAGTGCTAGAGGTGGGGGTAAGGGTGTAAACACTGAAGCTTTCTTT
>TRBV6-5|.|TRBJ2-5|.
CASSRRGSQETQYF
TGTGCCAGCAGCCGCCGGGGGTCTCAAGAGACGCAATACTTC
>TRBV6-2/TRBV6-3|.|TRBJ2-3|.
CASRRDLADMQYF
TGTGCCAGCAGGAGGGACCTCGCAGATATGCAGTATTTT
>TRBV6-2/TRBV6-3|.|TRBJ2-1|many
CASSSPNVGEQFF
TGTGCCAGCAGTTCTCCCAACGTGGGTGAGCAGTTCTTC
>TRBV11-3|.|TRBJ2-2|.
CTSNSGPDTGELFF
TGTACCAGCAACTCGGGGCCGGACACCGGGGAGCTGTTTTTT
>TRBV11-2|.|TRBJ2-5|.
CASNTLGSGGRETQYF
TGCGCCAGCAACACATTGGGGAGCGGTGGGCGAGAGACCCAGTACTTC
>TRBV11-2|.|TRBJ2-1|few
CAGSSGHQNNEQFF
TGTGCCGGCAGCTCGGGTCACCAAAACAATGAGCAGTTCTTC
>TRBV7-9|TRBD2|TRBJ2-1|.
CASSRSGADEQFF
TGTGCCAGCAGCCGGAGCGGGGCCGATGAGCAGTTCTTC
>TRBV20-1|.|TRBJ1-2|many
CSATQANYGYTF
TGCAGTGCCACACAAGCTAACTATGGCTACACCTTC
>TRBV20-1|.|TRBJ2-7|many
CSARDPGLSYEQYF
TGCAGTGCTAGAGATCCGGGGTTGAGCTACGAGCAGTACTTC
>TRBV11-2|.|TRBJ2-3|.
CASSPLSGTDTQYF
TGTGCCAGCAGCCCCCTTAGTGGAACAGATACGCAGTATTTT
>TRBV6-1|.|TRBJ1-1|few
CANSESGSRGVAFF
TGTGCCAACAGTGAAAGTGGATCGCGAGGGGTAGCTTTCTTT
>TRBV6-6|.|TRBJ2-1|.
CASIPGNTLSYNEQFF
TGTGCCAGCATCCCTGGAAACACCCTCTCCTACAATGAGCAGTTCTTC
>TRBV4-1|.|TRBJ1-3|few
CASSQVVGAPGNTIYF
TGCGCCAGCAGCCAAGTAGTGGGGGCGCCTGGAAACACCATATATTTT
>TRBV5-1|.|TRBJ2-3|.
CASSPSSDTQYF
TGCGCCAGCAGCCCCTCCTCAGATACGCAGTATTTT
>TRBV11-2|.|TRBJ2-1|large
CASSLGRAYNEQFF
TGTGCCAGCAGCCTAGGACGAGCCTACAATGAGCAGTTCTTC
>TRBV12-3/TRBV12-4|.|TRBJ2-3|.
CASTLRFRENTQYF
TGTGCCAGCACTTTAAGGTTCCGGGAGAATACGCAGTATTTT
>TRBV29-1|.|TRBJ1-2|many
CSVESSYGYTF
TGCAGCGTTGAATCAAGCTATGGCTACACCTTC
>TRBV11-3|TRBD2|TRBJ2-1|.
CTSSSLAGGPGNEQFF
TGCACCAGCAGCTCCCTAGCGGGGGGGCCGGGGAATGAGCAGTTCTTC
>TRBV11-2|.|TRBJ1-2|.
CVGSLMMGNYYGYTF
TGTGTCGGCAGTTTAATGATGGGGAATTATTATGGCTACACCTTC
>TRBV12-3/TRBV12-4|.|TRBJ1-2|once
CASSLSGGVRLRQPLNGYTF
TGTGCCAGCAGTTTAAGCGGGGGGGTCCGACTCAGGCAACCTCTCAATGGCTACACCTTC